This T cell receptor (beta chain) is from a study of Tregs in tolerant kidney transplant recipients. Study information: A roughly 3-day belatacept mixed lymphocyte reaction, sometimes plus 5-day graft donor restimulation, preceded CD4+CD25+CD127- sorting. Antibodies separated recipient from donor cells.

Germline V gene data show CDR1 as ENHRY and CDR2 as SYGVKD. Unmatched junction bases numbered 21, after V lost 10 bases and J lost 8 bases. The CDR3 runs to 17 residues. In the case of this clone: Its specificity is not known.

General study results and limits: This study did not directly address biological reproducibility.

TCRdb's copy holds only in-frame clones and misses some; the assay was immunoSEQ multiplex PCR. The sample holds fewer than 45,000 clones, nearly 97% seen once. The TCR originated in a human donor in good health. The rearrangement joins TRBV10-3 to TRBJ1-5; 9 bases map to TRBD1. Specimen: Tregs from blood cultured with allogeneic cells. CDR3 loop: CATSWGDRGTPREPQHF. The CDR3 region has the DNA TGTGCCACCTCATGGGGTGACAGGGGGACCCCCAGAGAGCCCCAGCATTTT.